These 30 T cell receptor beta chains came from one sample sequenced in a study of CD8 T cells in ankylosing spondylitis. MiXCR, run by TCRdb on the 5' RACE reads, gives a single entry per CDR3 protein. The profile shows 450,000 to 550,000 distinct CDR3 sequences, approximately 5% of them singletons. Antigens for these TCRs are unknown. General observations from the study: A TCR beta motif of 7 or 8 highly homologous variants appeared characteristic of ankylosing spondylitis blood.

Sequencing was performed on blood, either unsorted or a sorted T cell fraction (not recorded which). The source is a male donor with ankylosing spondylitis.

The chain recombines TRBV13 with TRBJ2-1, with 7 bases aligning to TRBD2. This CDR3 comprises 15 residues. Unmatched junction bases numbered 5, after V lost 4 bases and J lost 2 bases. CDR1 is PRHDT, CDR2 FYEKMQ, per germline (reference sequence). The CDR3 sequence is CASSSRDYPYNEQFF. In nucleotides, the CDR3 is TGTGCCAGCAGCTCCCGGGACTACCCCTACAATGAGCAGTTCTTC.

This clonotype was observed a few times. The chain is built from TRBV10-3 and TRBJ1-1; possible D gene TRBD1, 6 bases. Deletions cut 6 bases from V and 1 base from J, with 21 bases between. This CDR3 has 17 residues. CDR1 and CDR2 from the germline V gene are ENHRY and SYGVKD. CDR3 residues: CAIRSSGQGRGNTEAFF. The CDR3 coding sequence is TGTGCCATCAGGTCGTCGGGGCAGGGGAGGGGGAACACTGAAGCTTTCTTT.

The sample holds a few counts of this clonotype. V and J are TRBV28 and TRBJ2-7; tentative D call: TRBD2 (6 bases). V lost 2 bases and J lost 5, with 22 bases in between. The CDR3 covers 17 residues. From germline, CDR1 is MDHEN and CDR2 SYDVKM. The CDR3 sequence: CASSLIEGQGLDHEQYF. CDR3 DNA: TGTGCCAGCAGTTTAATAGAGGGGCAGGGACTGGACCACGAGCAGTACTTC.

This clonotype was seen repeatedly, ten times or more. This chain links TRBV5-1 with TRBJ1-2, with a tentative D call TRBD1 (6 bases). The germline V gene has CDR1 SGHRS and CDR2 YFSETQ. Trimming left V 3 bases short and J 0 bases short, with 15 bases between. This CDR3 is built from 16 residues. CDR3: CASSWGTSHTNYGYTF. As DNA, the CDR3 is TGCGCCAGCAGCTGGGGGACAAGCCACACTAACTATGGCTACACCTTC. The whole variable domain, filled in from reference TRBV5-1 and TRBJ1-2, reads KAGVTQTPRYLIKTRGQQVTLSCSPISGHRSVSWYQQTPGQGLQFLFEYFSETQRNKGNFPGRFSGRQFSNSRSEMNVSTLELGDSALYLCASSWGTSHTNYGYTFGSGTRLTVV.

This clonotype was seen at least ten times. This chain joins TRBV20-1 and TRBJ1-6; 9 bases are a match to TRBD1. The CDR3 totals 15 residues. Looked up from germline, CDR1 is DFQATT and CDR2 is SNEGSKA (reference sequence). The trim removed 1 base at V and 9 bases at J, leaving 7 bases unmatched. The CDR3 bases are TGCAGTGCTAGAGTTCTGGGGACAGGGTTTTCACCCCTCCACTTT. Amino acids: CSARVLGTGFSPLHF.

This clonotype was observed many times. The J gene is TRBJ2-7, the V gene TRBV20-1; the D gene could be TRBD1 or TRBD2 (7 bases each). CDR3 length: 12 amino acids. Germline-derived CDR1 and CDR2 are DFQATT and SNEGSKA (reference sequence). The CDR3 reads CRGGTDAYEQYF. The CDR3 DNA follows: TGCAGGGGAGGGACAGACGCCTACGAGCAGTACTTC.

The sample holds a few counts of this clonotype. The V and J genes are TRBV7-6 and TRBJ2-1; D gene unclear. The CDR3 extends over 13 amino acids. In germline, CDR1 is SGHVS, CDR2 FNYEAQ. The V end lost 6 bases, the J end lost 6 bases, and 12 bases lay between the germline ends. The CDR3 loop reads CASSAGIVNEQFF. The CDR3 DNA reads TGTGCCAGCAGTGCTGGGATTGTCAATGAGCAGTTCTTC.

This clonotype appeared many times. The chain combines TRBV5-6 with TRBJ1-5, with D possibly TRBD1 on 5 matching bases. Germline V lookup: CDR1 SGHDT, CDR2 YYEEEE. The V gene lost 10 bases and the J gene lost 2 bases, with 19 bases spanning the gap. This CDR3 region has 15 residues. CDR3 protein: CASHSKGRGNQPQHF. The DNA for the CDR3 is TGTGCCTCTCATTCAAAGGGGCGAGGCAATCAGCCCCAGCATTTT.

Remarks on this clonotype: A read error may explain this, as a much larger clone is one base away. The CDR3 coding sequence is TGTGACAGCAGCGGGATGGGACAGCTTGAAGTTTTCTTT. Protein sequence: CDSSGMGQLEVFF. The rearrangement uses TRBV11-1 and TRBJ1-1; 7 bases match TRBD1. CDR1 and CDR2 (germline): SGHAT, FQDESV (reference sequence). This CDR3 has 13 residues.

This clonotype was seen repeatedly, ten times or more. The chain employs TRBV20-1 and TRBJ2-7; 7 bases are a match to TRBD2. CDR3 length: 16 amino acids. Germline trimming cut 0 bases from V and 2 bases from J; bases unmatched to any gene: 10. Germline loops: CDR1 DFQATT, CDR2 SNEGSKA (reference sequence). This chain's CDR3 is CSARDPASGSTYEQYF. The CDR3, as DNA: TGCAGTGCTAGAGATCCGGCTAGCGGAAGCACCTACGAGCAGTACTTC.

In this sample, this clonotype turned up many times. At one end, the junction sequence differs from germline, possibly due to a read error. The genes are TRBV5-1 and TRBJ2-7; 7 bases are a match to TRBD1. CDR3 size: 14 residues. Germline CDR1 reads SGHRS; CDR2 reads YFSETQ. CDR3 region: CASSLGTATYEQYF. In DNA, the CDR3 is TGTGCCAGCAGTTTAGGGACAGCAACCTACGAGCAGTACTTC. The full variable domain, its missing parts supplied by reference TRBV5-1 and TRBJ2-7, is KAGVTQTPRYLIKTRGQQVTLSCSPISGHRSVSWYQQTPGQGLQFLFEYFSETQRNKGNFPGRFSGRQFSNSRSEMNVSTLELGDSALYLCASSLGTATYEQYFGPGTRLTVT.

This clonotype has a handful of counts. The chain carries TRBV7-2 and TRBJ2-3; TRBD1 might be the D (5 bases). Looked up from germline, CDR1 is SGHTA and CDR2 is FQGNSA. This CDR3 comprises 16 residues. V shed 2 bases and J shed 3 bases, with 15 bases lying between them. The CDR3 is CASSLWVQGGTDTQYF. In nucleotides, the CDR3 is TGTGCCAGCAGCTTATGGGTCCAGGGCGGAACAGATACGCAGTATTTT.

Ten or more counts support this clonotype. At one boundary the junction diverges from the germline segment, which might be a read error. The genes are TRBV10-3 and TRBJ2-1; D not resolved. Germline CDR1 is ENHRY and CDR2 is SYGVKD. The CDR3 runs to 10 residues. The DNA of the CDR3 is TGTGCCATCAGTGAGTATACAACTGTCTTC. Translation: CAISEYTTVF.

This clonotype was counted ten times or more. The genes are TRBV24-1 and TRBJ2-2; D is undetermined. CDR1 is KGHDR, CDR2 SFDVKD, per germline. V was cut by 6 bases and J by 6 bases, with 10 bases left in between. The CDR3 has 13 amino acids. This CDR3 reads CATSLPRSGELFF. DNA of the CDR3: TGTGCCACCAGTCTTCCCCGGTCCGGGGAGCTGTTTTTT.

This clonotype was seen repeatedly, ten times or more. The rearrangement links TRBV11-2 to TRBJ2-2; 9 bases fit TRBD2. With V trimmed by 5 bases and J by 5 bases, 18 bases remained unmatched. The CDR3 contains 19 residues. Germline CDR1 is SGHAT and CDR2 is FQNNGV. CDR3 nucleotide sequence: TGTGCCAGCAGCCGCTACGTAGCGGGAGAGATAGTACGGACCGGGGAGCTGTTTTTT. Protein sequence: CASSRYVAGEIVRTGELFF.

This clonotype has ten or more counts. The rearrangement links TRBV7-6 to TRBJ2-1, with a weak D call TRBD1 (6 bases). This CDR3 region has 12 residues. Germline CDR1 SGHVS, CDR2 FNYEAQ. V was clipped by 8 bases and J by 7 bases, with 12 bases between them. CDR3 region: CASAPQGNEQFF. CDR3 in DNA: TGTGCCAGCGCCCCACAGGGTAATGAGCAGTTCTTC.

This clonotype was observed many times. The chain combines TRBV3-1 with TRBJ2-4, with no clear D. Germline lookup yields CDR1 LGHDT and CDR2 YNNKEL (reference sequence). V lost 0 bases, J lost 0 bases, and 12 bases lay in between. This CDR3 comprises 17 residues. The CDR3 is CASSQELPSGAKNIQYF. In DNA form, the CDR3 reads TGTGCCAGCAGCCAAGAACTTCCTTCGGGAGCCAAAAACATTCAGTACTTC.

This clonotype was observed a few times. This sequence joins TRBV15 and TRBJ1-4; perhaps TRBD1 as D (6 bases). This CDR3 is 16 amino acids long. Trimming took off 4 bases at V and 0 bases at J, with 12 bases between the two ends. Germline V gene data show CDR1 as LNHNV and CDR2 as YYDKDF (reference sequence). In DNA, the CDR3 is TGTGCCACCAGCAAAACCTCAGGGGCAACTAATGAAAAACTGTTTTTT. Translation: CATSKTSGATNEKLFF.

V is TRBV5-1 and J is TRBJ2-1; 8 positions agree with TRBD2. V trimming: 2 bases; J trimming: 0 bases; junction bases outside the gene matches: 4. CDR3 length equals 16 residues. Germline V gene lookup returns CDR1 SGHRS and CDR2 YFSETQ. The CDR3, as DNA: TGCGCCAGCAGCTTAGTAGCGGGGAGCTCCTACAATGAGCAGTTCTTC. Residues: CASSLVAGSSYNEQFF.

This clonotype was observed many times. V is TRBV20-1 and J is TRBJ1-1; the D is unclear. CDR1 DFQATT and CDR2 SNEGSKA come from the germline V gene (reference sequence). V shed 5 bases and J shed 1 base, with 11 bases lying between them. The CDR3 runs 13 residues. The CDR3 DNA follows: TGCAGTGCTGTCCGACGGTCGAACACTGAAGCTTTCTTT. It encodes CSAVRRSNTEAFF.

This clonotype appeared many times. J is TRBJ1-4 and V is TRBV10-3; D remains unclear. V shed 9 bases and J shed 7 bases, with 18 bases lying between them. This CDR3 comprises 14 residues. The germline gives CDR1 ENHRY, CDR2 SYGVKD. The CDR3 is CAMSKGPDPEKLFF. The CDR3 DNA is TGTGCCATGTCGAAAGGACCGGACCCTGAAAAACTGTTTTTT.

V gene TRBV28 combines with J gene TRBJ2-5, with 7 bases lining up with TRBD1. Germline lookup yields CDR1 MDHEN and CDR2 SYDVKM. This CDR3 is 15 amino acids long. With 5 bases clipped from V and 1 base from J, the junction kept 7 bases outside the gene matches. CDR3: CASSAEDRAQETQYF. Written as DNA, the CDR3 is TGTGCCAGCAGTGCCGAAGACAGGGCCCAAGAGACCCAGTACTTC.

This clonotype was recorded many times. V is TRBV20-1 and J is TRBJ2-1; TRBD1 might be the D (5 bases). V was trimmed by 3 bases and J by 11 bases, leaving 14 bases between them. The CDR3 is 12 residues long. Germline CDR1 is DFQATT and CDR2 is SNEGSKA (reference sequence). CDR3 loop: CSAREQVQQQFF. CDR3 nucleotide sequence: TGCAGTGCTAGGGAACAGGTACAGCAGCAGTTCTTC.

This clonotype was seen at least ten times. The chain carries TRBV5-1 and TRBJ2-3; D might be TRBD1 or TRBD2, each matching 5 bases. V was pared by 3 bases and J by 0 bases, with 14 bases between. The CDR3 length is 16 residues. CDR1 SGHRS and CDR2 YFSETQ come from the germline V gene. The CDR3 here is CASSWERGASTDTQYF. CDR3 coding DNA: TGCGCCAGCAGCTGGGAACGAGGGGCAAGCACAGATACGCAGTATTTT.

This clonotype was seen many times. The chain carries TRBV28 and TRBJ2-7, with 7 nucleotides matching TRBD1. Germline V gene data show CDR1 as MDHEN and CDR2 as SYDVKM. V was clipped by 6 bases and J by 4 bases; unmatched bases: 9. The CDR3 runs 14 residues. The CDR3 DNA sequence: TGTGCCAGCAGGGCAGGGGGAGTTGGTTACGAGCAGTACTTC. This gives the protein CASRAGGVGYEQYF.

The chain couples TRBV6-1 to TRBJ2-3, with 7 bases matching TRBD1. The CDR3 has 15 amino acids. CDR1 is MNHNS, CDR2 SASEGT, per germline. The trim removed 6 bases at V and 0 bases at J, leaving 6 bases unmatched. DNA of the CDR3: TGTGCCAGCAGATCACCGGGACAGAGCACAGATACGCAGTATTTT. This gives the protein CASRSPGQSTDTQYF.

Ten or more counts support this clonotype. The chain is built from TRBV28 and TRBJ2-7, with TRBD1 matching 9 bases. The CDR3 runs to 16 residues. With 10 bases clipped from V and 4 bases from J, the junction kept 17 bases outside the gene matches. Germline lookup yields CDR1 MDHEN and CDR2 SYDVKM. The CDR3: CATKPSTGGTYYEQYF. The CDR3 DNA reads as TGTGCCACCAAGCCCTCGACAGGGGGGACGTATTACGAGCAGTACTTC.

As regards this clonotype: At one of its ends the junction is not consistent with the germline gene, which may arise from a read error. J is TRBJ2-1 and V is TRBV24-1; 8 nucleotides match TRBD1. The CDR3 runs 11 residues. Germline V gene sequence: CDR1 KGHDR, CDR2 SFDVKD. CDR3 nucleotide sequence: TGTGCCACCAGTAGAGGACAGGGTAGGGTCTTC. Translation gives CATSRGQGRVF.

V and J are TRBV6-2 or TRBV6-3 and TRBJ2-4, with D unresolved. This CDR3 has 16 residues. Germline CDR1 MNHEY, CDR2 SVGEGT. Trimming stripped 2 bases from V and 8 bases from J, with 19 bases between. The CDR3 bases are TGTGCCAGCAGTTACCGAATGACGCCCGGAAGGGACATTCAGTACTTC. It translates to CASSYRMTPGRDIQYF.

This clonotype was seen many times. The V and J genes are TRBV27 and TRBJ2-1; unclear D gene. Germline V lookup: CDR1 MNHEY, CDR2 SMNVEV (reference sequence). Trimming took 6 bases from V and 0 from J, leaving 6 bases between them. This CDR3 comprises 13 residues. Here the CDR3 DNA reads TGTGCCAGCAGCTTAAGCTCCTACAATGAGCAGTTCTTC. The encoded protein is CASSLSSYNEQFF.